The rows below give T cell receptor beta chains drawn from one sample of a study of beta chain features in type 1 diabetes. TCRdb's table, derived via immunoSEQ multiplex PCR, lists solely in-frame clones and lacks some. The data show 300,000 or so clones, around 9.3% seen once. Material: central memory CD4+ T cells from blood. All receptors come from a man younger than 45 with type 1 diabetes. Both conserved end residues are part of each CDR3. A D gene is named only where the DNA matches it firmly. For some rows the clone size is stated as once, few or many, or as a class when expanded; others skip it.

TRBV6-5	TRBJ2-5	.	TRBD1	CASSTGTGQETQYF	TGTGCCAGCAGTACAGGGACAGGCCAAGAGACCCAGTACTTC
TRBV4-3	TRBJ1-2	few	.	CASSQDMDTLNYGYTF	TGCGCCAGCAGCCAAGATATGGACACACTCAACTATGGCTACACCTTC
TRBV7-8	TRBJ2-2	.	.	CASSLDVGELFF	TGTGCCAGCAGCTTAGACGTCGGGGAGCTGTTTTTT
TRBV7-2	TRBJ2-3	.	.	CASSLSGLTDTQYF	TGTGCCAGCAGCTTATCCGGTCTGACAGATACGCAGTATTTT
TRBV7-9	TRBJ1-1	few	.	CASSPTTQAPEAFF	TGTGCCAGCAGCCCTACAACCCAAGCACCTGAAGCTTTCTTT
TRBV7-6	TRBJ1-6	few	.	CASSLDTINSPLHF	TGTGCCAGCAGCTTAGATACTATCAATTCACCCCTCCACTTT
TRBV6-6	TRBJ1-6	.	TRBD1	CASSGNRGSPLHF	TGTGCCAGCAGTGGAAACAGGGGTTCACCCCTCCACTTT
TRBV7-9	TRBJ2-3	few	.	CASSLAQGTDTQYF	TGTGCCAGCAGCTTAGCTCAGGGCACAGATACGCAGTATTTT
TRBV4-3	TRBJ2-2	many	.	CASSIGFTGELFF	TGCGCCAGCAGCATAGGCTTCACCGGGGAGCTGTTTTTT
TRBV7-7	TRBJ1-1	.	.	CASSSRYGAEAFF	TGTGCTAGCAGCTCACGTTACGGTGCTGAAGCTTTCTTT
TRBV5-1	TRBJ2-2	many	.	CASSFDRGTGELFF	TGCGCCAGCAGCTTTGACAGAGGCACCGGGGAGCTGTTTTTT
TRBV27	TRBJ2-6	.	.	CASRPGHANSGANVLTF	TGTGCCAGCAGGCCGGGACACGCCAACTCTGGGGCCAACGTCCTGACTTTC
TRBV9	TRBJ1-4	few	.	CASSGGTGFATNEKLFF	TGTGCCAGCAGCGGGGGCACAGGGTTTGCAACTAATGAAAAACTGTTTTTT
TRBV19	TRBJ1-5	few	.	CASSTQDSNQPQHF	TGTGCCAGTAGTACACAGGATAGCAATCAGCCCCAGCATTTT
TRBV25-1	TRBJ1-1	few	.	CASSARGLNTEAFF	TGTGCCAGCAGTGCCCGAGGACTGAACACTGAAGCTTTCTTT
TRBV9	TRBJ2-3	few	.	CASSVRPGSTDTQYF	TGTGCCAGCAGCGTGAGGCCAGGAAGCACAGATACGCAGTATTTT
TRBV4-3	TRBJ1-2	few	.	CASSPRLHSQDYGYTF	TGCGCCAGCAGCCCCAGGCTCCACTCCCAAGACTATGGCTACACCTTC
TRBV6-6	TRBJ1-5	.	.	CATLDGYSNQPQHF	TGTGCCACTCTCGACGGGTATAGCAATCAGCCCCAGCATTTT
TRBV2	TRBJ1-2	.	.	CASSGRAGSNYGYTF	TGTGCCAGCAGTGGTAGGGCAGGCTCTAACTATGGCTACACCTTC
TRBV5-5	TRBJ2-1	few	TRBD2	CASSLGAGGTHNEQFF	TGTGCCAGCAGCTTGGGTGCGGGGGGAACCCACAATGAGCAGTTCTTC
TRBV9	TRBJ2-7	few	.	CASSVLGRGSEQYF	TGTGCCAGCAGCGTACTGGGTAGGGGATCCGAGCAGTACTTC
TRBV7-2	TRBJ2-3	.	.	CASSLQGGGTDTQYF	TGTGCCAGCAGCCTACAGGGAGGGGGCACAGATACGCAGTATTTT
TRBV6-1	TRBJ1-6	.	.	CASSEGRGYNSPLHF	TGTGCCAGCAGTGAGGGTCGGGGCTATAATTCACCCCTCCACTTT
TRBV21-1	TRBJ2-7	few	.	CASSKGGVGGDLYEQYF	TGTGCCAGCAGCAAAGGGGGTGTGGGCGGGGACCTCTACGAGCAGTACTTC
TRBV11-2	TRBJ2-3	few	.	CASSLPSGGTQYF	TGTGCCAGCAGCTTACCTTCCGGGGGTACGCAGTATTTT
TRBV4-3	TRBJ1-2	few	TRBD1	CASSQAPGQGAYGYTF	TGCGCCAGCAGCCAAGCCCCTGGACAGGGGGCCTATGGCTACACCTTC
TRBV7-2	TRBJ2-2	.	.	CASSRGQGGPGELFF	TGTGCCAGCAGCAGAGGGCAGGGAGGCCCCGGGGAGCTGTTTTTT
TRBV5-1	TRBJ2-2	.	TRBD1	CASSWDRVTGELFF	TGCGCCAGCAGCTGGGACAGAGTCACCGGGGAGCTGTTTTTT
TRBV7-2	TRBJ1-6	few	TRBD1	CASSQDADRASPLHF	TGCGCCAGCAGCCAAGATGCGGACAGGGCTTCACCCCTCCACTTT
TRBV4-3	TRBJ1-2	.	TRBD1	CASSQDGTGGGYTF	TGCGCCAGCAGCCAAGACGGGACAGGGGGTGGCTACACCTTC
TRBV4-3	TRBJ2-7	many	.	CASSRELTSYEQYF	TGCGCCAGCAGCCGCGAGCTAACATCCTACGAGCAGTACTTC
TRBV4-3	TRBJ2-5	.	.	CASSQQGETQYF	TGCGCCAGCAGCCAACAGGGGGAGACCCAGTACTTC
TRBV7-2	TRBJ2-3	.	TRBD2	CASSQGRGGARTDTQYF	TGTGCCAGCAGCCAGGGGCGCGGGGGGGCGCGCACAGATACGCAGTATTTT
TRBV7-2	TRBJ2-6	few	TRBD2	CASSLRRGGDGANVLTF	TGTGCCAGCAGCTTACGGCGGGGGGGCGATGGGGCCAACGTCCTGACTTTC
TRBV5-6	TRBJ2-1	.	TRBD1	CASSPVGRQGHEQFF	TGTGCCAGCAGCCCGGTAGGGCGACAGGGCCATGAGCAGTTCTTC
TRBV19	TRBJ2-1	few	.	CASSIGGGAHEQFF	TGTGCCAGTAGTATAGGCGGAGGGGCCCATGAGCAGTTCTTC
TRBV14	TRBJ2-2	many	TRBD1	CASSQERTGVLFF	TGTGCCAGCAGCCAAGAGAGAACAGGGGTGCTGTTTTTT
TRBV27	TRBJ1-6	few	.	CASTRGTPDNSPLHF	TGTGCCAGCACCAGAGGGACACCTGATAATTCACCCCTCCACTTT
TRBV6-5	TRBJ1-4	.	TRBD1	CASSDRGGEKLFF	TGTGCCAGCAGCGACAGGGGGGGTGAAAAACTGTTTTTT
TRBV30	TRBJ1-2	few	.	CAWRGSSRGYTF	TGTGCCTGGAGGGGGTCGTCCCGGGGCTACACCTTC
TRBV9	TRBJ2-3	few	TRBD2	CASSVGASGGTDTQYF	TGTGCCAGCAGCGTAGGGGCTAGCGGGGGCACAGATACGCAGTATTTT
TRBV20-1	TRBJ2-3	many	.	CSARTDTQYF	TGCAGTGCTCGCACAGATACGCAGTATTTT
TRBV5-1	TRBJ2-5	few	.	CASSGNQETQYF	TGCGCCAGCAGCGGTAACCAAGAGACCCAGTACTTC
TRBV4-3	TRBJ2-5	many	.	CASSQEIPRDTGETQYF	TGCGCCAGCAGCCAAGAGATTCCCCGGGACACCGGGGAGACCCAGTACTTC
TRBV7-2	TRBJ2-7	.	.	CASSFLRSYEQYF	TGTGCCAGCAGCTTTCTCCGGTCCTACGAGCAGTACTTC
TRBV7-9	TRBJ1-5	few	.	CASSLDSNQPQHF	TGTGCCAGCAGCCTGGACAGTAATCAGCCCCAGCATTTT
TRBV2	TRBJ2-5	many	TRBD2	CASSGTSGLHQETQYF	TGTGCCAGCAGCGGGACTAGCGGTTTGCATCAAGAGACCCAGTACTTC
TRBV19	TRBJ2-1	few	.	CASSIGPDNEQFF	TGTGCCAGTAGTATCGGACCTGACAATGAGCAGTTCTTC
TRBV7-6	TRBJ2-7	few	.	CASSPRAREQYF	TGTGCCAGCAGCCCCAGGGCTCGCGAGCAGTACTTC
TRBV2	TRBJ2-6	.	.	CASSESSGANVLTF	TGTGCCAGCAGTGAAAGCTCTGGGGCCAACGTCCTGACTTTC
TRBV9	TRBJ2-1	.	TRBD2	CASSPRGGPDNEQFF	TGTGCCAGCAGCCCGCGCGGGGGGCCCGATAATGAGCAGTTCTTC
TRBV20-1	TRBJ2-5	few	.	CSASHETQYF	TGCAGTGCTTCGCACGAGACCCAGTACTTC
TRBV4-1	TRBJ1-3	few	.	CASSQDYSLDGNTIYF	TGCGCCAGCAGCCAAGATTACAGCCTGGACGGAAACACCATATATTTT
TRBV9	TRBJ2-2	few	.	CASSKSGGGPGELFF	TGTGCCAGCAGCAAATCGGGGGGCGGGCCCGGGGAGCTGTTTTTT
TRBV6-6	TRBJ1-1	.	TRBD1	CASSYGGWTGKTEAFF	TGTGCCAGCAGTTACGGGGGGTGGACAGGGAAAACTGAAGCTTTCTTT
TRBV15	TRBJ2-3	few	.	CATSRDRNTQYF	TGTGCCACCAGCAGAGATCGAAATACGCAGTATTTT
TRBV18	TRBJ1-2	.	.	CASSPLREGDGYTF	TGTGCCAGCTCACCCCTCAGGGAAGGGGATGGCTACACCTTC
TRBV4-3	TRBJ2-5	few	.	CASSQGTGDATQYF	TGCGCCAGCAGCCAAGGAACAGGAGACGCTACCCAGTACTTC
TRBV5-1	TRBJ2-5	few	TRBD1	CASSGNTGVETQYF	TGCGCCAGCAGCGGAAACACAGGGGTAGAGACCCAGTACTTC